These T cell receptor beta chains were read from a single sample in a study of CD8 T cells in Susac syndrome. TCRdb called the immunoSEQ multiplex PCR reads again in MiXCR, with one record for every CDR3 protein. In the table there are hundreds of thousands of distinct CDR3 sequences, 65% to 90% of which are singletons. The sequenced material came from CD8+ T cells from PBMCs. Receptors originate from a human donor with multiple sclerosis. CDR3s include the opening cysteine and the closing phenylalanine or tryptophan. Where a row states a size, it is once, few, many or the class of an expanded clone; other rows omit it.

V	J	size	CDR3
TRBV3-1	TRBJ1-1	NA	CASSQYRGLVTEAFF
TRBV6-1	TRBJ1-5	few	CASRIQEDSNQPQHF
TRBV6-1	TRBJ1-1	once	CASSEGPEAFF
TRBV10-3	TRBJ2-7	NA	CAISEDPYEQYF
TRBV4-1	TRBJ2-1	NA	CASSQDVIAYNEQFF
TRBV25-1	TRBJ2-3	NA	CASSEGLAGAFSTDTQYF
TRBV14	TRBJ2-7	NA	CASSQDLAGGPHEQYF
TRBV9	TRBJ2-1	NA	CASSGEPGLAGGPQFF
TRBV28	TRBJ2-7	once	CASSFLRQGTYEQYF
TRBV28	TRBJ2-5	NA	CARSLWTSAQETQYF
TRBV29-1	TRBJ2-7	NA	CSVLPGQGLYEQYF
TRBV20-1	TRBJ1-1	NA	CSARDSGVSGTEAFF
TRBV27	TRBJ2-1	NA	CASSHGTSGLNEQFF
TRBV2	TRBJ1-2	NA	CASTPGGLGGYTF
TRBV20-1	TRBJ2-4	NA	CSARSGVVKNIQYF
TRBV12-3/TRBV12-4	TRBJ2-5	once	CASSPGPSGRAEETQYF
TRBV7-9	TRBJ1-3	NA	CASSLMWWTAPEEGNTIYF
TRBV18	TRBJ2-1	NA	CASSPTDAYNEQFF
TRBV19	TRBJ2-7	NA	CASSIRKEQYF
TRBV11-1	TRBJ2-7	NA	CASSPRDGDSYEQYF
TRBV19	TRBJ2-3	NA	CASSHQGGTDTQYF
TRBV4-2	TRBJ1-6	NA	CASSHRGPRPDSPLHF
TRBV29-1	TRBJ1-2	NA	CSVHLGGARGYTF
TRBV28	TRBJ2-7	NA	CASSMGGNHEQYF
TRBV6-2/TRBV6-3	TRBJ1-1	few	CASGTVNTEAFF
TRBV28	TRBJ2-1	NA	CASSTDLILAGAYNEQFF
TRBV28	TRBJ2-2	once	CASSSLGREGPGELFF
TRBV24-1	TRBJ2-3	once	CATSGYGPEDTQYF
TRBV27	TRBJ1-1	NA	CASRSMGGLNTEAFF
TRBV4-2	TRBJ1-5	NA	CASSDWTAGNQPQHF
TRBV6-2/TRBV6-3	TRBJ2-5	NA	CASSYGQPRTQYF
TRBV4-1	TRBJ1-5	NA	CASSQAGDGGPQHF
TRBV27	TRBJ2-4	once	CASSPRFTWRTRRDKNIQYF
TRBV28	TRBJ1-2	NA	CASHRGTRNYGYTF
TRBV20-1	TRBJ2-7	NA	CSASSGSAYEQYF
TRBV3-1	TRBJ2-1	NA	CASSAQTGGDEQFF
TRBV25-1	TRBJ2-6	NA	CANPKTGGPTSGANVLTF
TRBV29-1	TRBJ2-3	NA	CSVVGGAGRFDDTQYF
TRBV3-1	TRBJ2-1	NA	CASSQDLAGVSYNEQFF
TRBV30	TRBJ2-1	NA	CAWSPLSRIRTSGNNEQFF
TRBV27	TRBJ1-2	NA	CASSPGTGIRFYYGYTF